This entry lists 22 T cell receptor beta chains sequenced from one sample in a study of blood T cell repertoires in COVID-19. Sequencing used immunoSEQ multiplex PCR; TCRdb keeps in-frame clones, though not all of them. The data show roughly 14,000 clones, with about 80% seen just once and around 9.7% held by the top ten. Sample: peripheral blood. The receptors come from a man between 65 and 85 years old with acute or convalescent COVID-19.

The chain has TRBV2 and TRBJ1-5, with D possibly matching TRBD1 (5 bases). Germline values: CDR1 SNHLY, CDR2 FYNNEI. V was pared by 6 bases and J by 9 bases, with 12 bases between. This CDR3 comprises 12 residues. This chain's CDR3 is CASSPTRGPQHF. The DNA for the CDR3 is TGTGCCAGCAGCCCCACAAGGGGGCCCCAGCATTTT.

A few counts support this clone. This rearrangement joins TRBV4-3 to TRBJ2-3; 14 bases match TRBD2. Unmatched junction bases numbered 12, after V lost 5 bases and J lost 5 bases. CDR3 size: 18 residues. In germline, CDR1 is LGHNA, CDR2 YSLEER. The CDR3 DNA reads as TGCGCCAGCAGCTCCCAGACTAGCGGGGGGGCTCGCCGAGATACGCAGTATTTT. Encoded protein: CASSSQTSGGARRDTQYF.

The rearrangement uses TRBV7-2 and TRBJ1-4; the D gene is possibly TRBD1 (6 bases). V lost 5 bases, J lost 0 bases, and 13 bases lay in between. Germline V CDR1 and CDR2: SGHTA, FQGNSA. CDR3 length equals 16 residues. The chain's CDR3 is CASSAQGAATNEKLFF. CDR3 DNA sequence: TGTGCCAGCAGCGCACAGGGAGCCGCAACTAATGAAAAACTGTTTTTT.

This clone was observed a handful of times. This chain joins TRBV29-1 and TRBJ2-7; D perhaps matches TRBD2 (5 bases). The CDR3 runs to 17 residues. V gave up 4 bases and J gave up 0 bases, with 22 bases separating them. In germline, CDR1 is SQVTM, CDR2 ANQGSEA. This CDR3 is CSVVLWRATGSSYEQYF. In nucleotides, the CDR3 is TGCAGCGTTGTTTTATGGCGGGCCACTGGGAGCTCCTACGAGCAGTACTTC.

The CDR3 reads CASSLSRDTQYF. Written as DNA, the CDR3 is TGCGCCAGCAGCCTGAGCAGGGATACGCAGTATTTT. The gene calls are TRBV5-1 and TRBJ2-3; D unclear. The CDR3 runs to 12 residues. Trimming cost V 4 bases and J 6 bases, with 9 bases left between them. From germline, CDR1 is SGHRS and CDR2 YFSETQ.

This clone was recorded once. J is TRBJ1-1 and V is TRBV28; TRBD1 matches 11 bases. The germline CDR1 and CDR2 sequences are MDHEN and SYDVKM. V lost 7 bases and J lost 7; bases outside the gene matches: 11. The CDR3 contains 15 residues. For the CDR3, the DNA is TGTGCCAGCAAAACCTCCGGGACAGGGGGTTATGAAGCTTTCTTT. Its translation is CASKTSGTGGYEAFF.

The chain joins TRBV28 to TRBJ2-7; 9 bases line up with TRBD1. Trimming removed 8 bases from V and 6 bases from J; junction bases left unmatched: 14. This CDR3 has 15 residues. CDR1 and CDR2 (germline): MDHEN, SYDVKM. CDR3 sequence (DNA): TGTGCCAGCTTCAAACCGGGACAGGGCCTCGGCGAGCAGTACTTC. This encodes CASFKPGQGLGEQYF.

This rearrangement joins TRBV6-5 to TRBJ2-3; D possibly corresponds to TRBD2 (5 bases). Germline values: CDR1 MNHEY, CDR2 SVGAGI. This CDR3 region has 16 residues. V gave up 4 bases and J gave up 2 bases, with 16 bases separating them. This CDR3 is CASSSERLILTDTQYF. CDR3 DNA sequence: TGTGCCAGCAGTTCGGAGCGGTTGATTCTCACAGATACGCAGTATTTT.

This chain links TRBV5-6 with TRBJ2-1; D may be TRBD2 (6 bases). V was cut by 4 bases and J by 7 bases, with 15 bases left in between. CDR1 is SGHDT, CDR2 YYEEEE, per germline. This CDR3 contains 14 residues. DNA of the CDR3: TGTGCCAGCAGCACCCAGACTAGAAGGAATGAGCAGTTCTTC. Its translation: CASSTQTRRNEQFF.

This sequence joins TRBV28 and TRBJ2-7; no definite D call. The germline V gene encodes CDR1 MDHEN and CDR2 SYDVKM. V was cut by 3 bases and J by 3 bases, with 6 bases left in between. This CDR3 contains 12 residues. In DNA, the CDR3 is TGTGCCAGCAGTTTGTCCAACTACGAGCAGTACTTC. Its protein product is CASSLSNYEQYF.

The genes are TRBV28 and TRBJ2-7; D perhaps matches TRBD2 (5 bases). The CDR3 contains 14 residues. Germline V gene sequence: CDR1 MDHEN, CDR2 SYDVKM. The V gene lost 2 bases and the J gene lost 4 bases, with 12 bases spanning the gap. The CDR3 sequence is CASSLRERRYEQYF. The CDR3 DNA reads as TGTGCCAGCAGTTTACGGGAAAGGAGGTACGAGCAGTACTTC.

By sample fraction, this clone is medium-sized. The chain carries TRBV2 and TRBJ2-7; unclear D gene. This CDR3 is built from 11 residues. Germline-derived CDR1 and CDR2 are SNHLY and FYNNEI. Trimming stripped 3 bases from V and 3 bases from J, with 3 bases between. The CDR3: CASSDGYEQYF. In DNA, the CDR3 is TGTGCCAGCAGTGACGGCTACGAGCAGTACTTC.

V gene TRBV5-4 combines with J gene TRBJ2-7; 13 bases match TRBD2. The junction had 14 bases not matched to a gene; V was cut back by 3 bases and J by 5 bases. From germline, CDR1 is SGHNT and CDR2 YYREEE (reference sequence). The CDR3 covers 18 residues. The CDR3 nucleotides read TGTGCCAGCAGCTCTGTACACATAACCGGGACTAGCGGGAACGAGCAGTACTTC. Protein sequence: CASSSVHITGTSGNEQYF.

The rearrangement uses TRBV5-8 and TRBJ1-2; D is unclear. This CDR3 is built from 14 residues. The V end was cut by 2 bases, the J end by 8 bases, with 16 bases between. Germline V lookup: CDR1 SGHTS, CDR2 YDEGEE. The CDR3 DNA reads TGTGCCAGCAGCTTCCAACCCCCATCAGGCGGCTACACCTTC. Translation: CASSFQPPSGGYTF.

V and J are TRBV7-2 and TRBJ1-3; the match to TRBD1 covers 7 bases. The CDR3 runs 16 residues. The junction had 8 bases not matched to a gene; V was cut back by 6 bases and J by 0 bases. In germline, CDR1 is SGHTA, CDR2 FQGNSA. The chain's CDR3 is CASRQPGQSSGNTIYF. Written as DNA, the CDR3 is TGTGCCAGCAGACAACCGGGACAGAGCTCTGGAAACACCATATATTTT.

V usage is TRBV14 and J usage is TRBJ2-1, with TRBD1 matching 10 bases. The CDR3 covers 14 residues. Germline V gene data show CDR1 as SGHDN and CDR2 as FVKESK. V was clipped by 4 bases and J by 7 bases; unmatched bases: 4. The CDR3 sequence: CASSRWTGGNEQFF. The CDR3 DNA reads as TGTGCCAGCAGCCGATGGACAGGGGGGAATGAGCAGTTCTTC.

The V gene is TRBV18, the J gene TRBJ1-1; 8 bases agree with TRBD1. Trimming cost V 6 bases and J 0 bases; bases outside gene matches: 3. CDR1 KGHSH and CDR2 LQKENI come from the germline V gene. This CDR3 is 14 amino acids long. In nucleotides, the CDR3 is TGTGCCAGCTCGTTACAGGGGGTGAACACTGAAGCTTTCTTT. Its protein product is CASSLQGVNTEAFF.

By frequency in the sample, this clone is medium-sized (0.01 to 0.1%). The chain employs TRBV3-1 (or the pseudogene TRBV3-2) and TRBJ1-2, with a possible D match to TRBD1 (6 bases). In germline, CDR1 is LGHDT, CDR2 YNNKEL (reference sequence). This CDR3 region has 13 residues. The ends were cut back, 0 bases at V and 7 bases at J, with 9 bases in the middle. CDR3 residues: CASSQDPRGGYTF. The CDR3, as DNA: TGTGCCAGCAGCCAAGACCCCAGGGGTGGCTACACCTTC.

The chain recombines TRBV11-2 with TRBJ1-2; 8 bases map to TRBD1. CDR1 is SGHAT, CDR2 FQNNGV, per germline. The CDR3 runs 13 residues. J was trimmed by 8 bases and V by 7 bases; bases with no gene match: 9. The CDR3 DNA reads as TGTGCCAGCAAGTTGACAGGGGTGGGGGGCTACACCTTC. Translating it yields CASKLTGVGGYTF.

V is TRBV18 and J is TRBJ1-5; maybe TRBD1 (5 bases). The germline V gene has CDR1 KGHSH and CDR2 LQKENI. This CDR3 is built from 15 residues. V was shortened by 8 bases and J by 3 bases, with 17 bases between the two germline ends. CDR3 sequence (DNA): TGTGCCAGCACCCTTACTTCAGGGTTCAATCAGCCCCAGCATTTT. It is translated as CASTLTSGFNQPQHF.

The J gene is TRBJ2-5, the V gene TRBV7-9; 10 bases are shared with TRBD2. This CDR3 has 14 amino acids. CDR1 is SEHNR and CDR2 is FQNEAQ in the germline V gene (reference sequence). With V trimmed by 8 bases and J by 5 bases, 8 bases remained unmatched. CDR3 sequence: CASGVAGGLETQYF. The CDR3 nucleotides read TGTGCCAGCGGGGTAGCGGGAGGTCTGGAGACCCAGTACTTC.

The genes are TRBV6-5 and TRBJ1-1; D is undetermined. CDR1 and CDR2 (germline): MNHEY, SVGAGI. Trimming took 0 bases from V and 1 from J, leaving 12 bases between them. CDR3 length: 16 residues. This chain's CDR3 is CASSYSRESGNTEAFF. As DNA, the CDR3 is TGTGCCAGCAGTTACTCGAGGGAGAGTGGGAACACTGAAGCTTTCTTT.